The entry that follows covers one T cell receptor (beta chain) sequence. This sample includes further DNA sequences coding for the same CDR3. The source of the sample is a study of cytomegalovirus exposure and HLA in healthy donors. Amplification used 60 Vbeta primers and 13 Jbeta primers. Profiling relied on immunoSEQ multiplex PCR, and the TCRdb table lists in-frame clones only, not all of them. This sample carries under 200,000 clones, around 88% of them seen once, and the ten largest clones take 0.25% to 0.4%. The germline V gene encodes CDR1 SGDLS and CDR2 YYNGEE. With 4 bases removed from V and 0 bases from J, the gap between germline ends came to 13 bases. The CDR3 runs to 15 residues.

The chain combines TRBV9 with TRBJ1-2, with D tentatively TRBD1 (5 bases). The clonotype originates from a woman in her thirties in good health and CMV-seronegative. Material for sequencing was PBMCs. CDR3 region: CASSQKDTTNYGYTF. CDR3 DNA: TGTGCCAGCAGCCAAAAGGACACGACTAACTATGGCTACACCTTC.